This T cell receptor (beta chain) is from a study of shared clonotypes between healthy human individuals. V was pared by 5 bases and J by 4 bases, with 4 bases of the junction left unmatched. Germline V lookup: CDR1 SGHNT, CDR2 YYREEE (reference sequence). This CDR3 contains 14 residues. This clone was seen once. Authors' data handling: For the immunoSEQ data, sequences were junction-only without quality scores, so filtering differed. Data came from immunoSEQ multiplex PCR; TCRdb stores just in-frame clones and leaves some out. That table is the source of V, J and clone size, and D and trimming were worked out from the DNA. Seen here are under 2,500,000 clones, approximately 96% observed once, and the top ten hold around 0.13%.

The sample consisted of naive CD4+ T cells sorted from blood. Subset defined: CD45RA+ positively selected. The chain employs TRBV5-4 and TRBJ2-3; TRBD1 agrees at 10 bases. The source of this sequence is a man aged 18 to 30 in good health. Here the CDR3 DNA reads TGTGCCAGCAGTAGGGACAGGGGCGCAGATACGCAGTATTTT. It is translated as CASSRDRGADTQYF.